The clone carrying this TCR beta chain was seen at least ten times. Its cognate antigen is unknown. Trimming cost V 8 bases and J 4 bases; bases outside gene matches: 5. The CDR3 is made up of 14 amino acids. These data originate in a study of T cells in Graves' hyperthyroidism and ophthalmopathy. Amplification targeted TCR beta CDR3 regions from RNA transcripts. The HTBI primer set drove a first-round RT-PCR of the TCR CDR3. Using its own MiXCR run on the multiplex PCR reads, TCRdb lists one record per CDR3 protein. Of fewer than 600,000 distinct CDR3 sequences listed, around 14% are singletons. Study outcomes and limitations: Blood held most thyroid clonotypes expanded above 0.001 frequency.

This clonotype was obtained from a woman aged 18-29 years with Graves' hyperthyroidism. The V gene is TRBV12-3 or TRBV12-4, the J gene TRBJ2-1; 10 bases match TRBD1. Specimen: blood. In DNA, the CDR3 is TGTGCCAGCCGGTGGACAGGGGGATACAATGAGCAGTTCTTC. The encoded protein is CASRWTGGYNEQFF.